This T cell receptor beta chain was retrieved from a study of PD-L1 blockade in urothelial cancer. Study background: Analyses used blood from 3 weeks (second dose) and 6 weeks after treatment start. A median around 150,000 T cells were found in blood samples.

This CDR3 is built from 15 residues. The germline V gene has CDR1 SGHTS and CDR2 YDEGEE. Trimming at V came to 4 bases and at J to 6 bases, leaving 10 bases not matched to a gene. The data were produced by immunoSEQ multiplex PCR, yet TCRdb's version contains in-frame clones alone and is incomplete. The sample holds some 40,000 clones; roughly 84% are singletons and the top ten take approximately 10%. Regarding time point: peripheral blood 6 weeks after treatment start. Sequences were derived from PBMCs, sampled around atezolizumab (anti-PD-L1) treatment. The receptor's source is a middle-aged man with urothelial cancer. The rearrangement joins TRBV5-8 to TRBJ2-7, with TRBD2 identical over 10 bases. CDR3 sequence: CASSRALAGRGEQYF. The DNA of the CDR3 is TGTGCCAGCAGCCGCGCACTAGCGGGACGGGGCGAGCAGTACTTC.